This T cell receptor (beta chain) was found in a study of T-cell memory formation after mild COVID-19 (dated by TCRdb to about 2021). Study-level background: TCR sequence clusters from the two donors were found to be largely donor specific. In a couple of donors, T-cell clones that expanded and contracted after mild COVID-19 were tracked by sequencing TCRalpha and TCRbeta repertoires over time. The cohort was made up of two young adult volunteers, one female and one male, who were previously healthy.

Ficoll-Paque density gradient centrifugation was used to isolate PBMCs. General study outcomes and caveats: Some responding clones were detected in pre-infection memory, which suggested that pre-existing cross-reactive memory T cells had joined the SARS-CoV-2 response. Clones that contracted from day 15 to 85 showed balanced CD4/CD8 phenotypes, whereas a second wave of clones that expanded from day 15 to 37 leaned towards CD4+. The second-wave clones that peaked on day 37 were not confirmed to be SARS-CoV-2 specific. The study included only a couple of mild cases, and larger cohorts that include severe cases with pre-infection samples were judged to be necessary. Contracting CD4+ clones appeared mostly in the CM and EM memory subsets, whereas CD8+ clones were enriched in EMRA.

About this clonotype itself: The target of this receptor is not known. Base qualities are missing; no much larger clone stands one base away.

CDR1 and CDR2 were assigned from the germline V gene as SGHRS and YFSETQ. The trim is 2 bases for V and 3 bases for J, with a gap of 11 bases between the germline ends. The CDR3 contains 14 residues, cysteine and phenylalanine counted. The retained sequence is limited to the CDR3, 42 bases, with the frame set at the first base. The sample was run on an Illumina NovaSeq 6000. TCRalpha and TCRbeta cDNA libraries were constructed by 5'RACE with constant-segment primers, with sample barcodes and unique molecular identifiers being introduced. Trizol reagent was used to extract RNA from every sample. The libraries were amplified in two PCR steps, and the second step added a second sample barcode and Illumina TruSeq adapters. Libraries were sequenced on an Illumina NovaSeq with 2 x 150 bp paired-end reads. The published analysis was carried out like this. Reads were demultiplexed and collapsed into UMI-guided consensus sequences with migec v1.2.7. Using mixcr v2.1.11, UMI consensuses were aligned to TRA and TRB V and J templates and then assembled into clonotypes. Clonotypes were classified as expanded or contracted when called significant by both edgeR and NoisET, with noise models trained on biological replicates. For edgeR calls, the thresholds were a false discovery rate-adjusted p below 0.01 and a log2 fold-change of 1. As an exploratory analysis of dynamics, max-normalized trajectories of the 1000 most abundant clonotypes were examined with PCA combined with hierarchical clustering. Separately sequenced CD4+ and CD8+ repertoires were used to assign the CD4 or CD8 phenotype of responding clones. The public reads were reanalyzed by TCRdb: fastp trimming at Q25, MiXCR alignment, in-frame beta chains only. Every entry covers one CDR3 protein and lists the most common genes and DNA from its rows. These V and J calls are TCRdb output, not the study's own analysis. The sample profile shows about 560,000 distinct CDR3 sequences; 18% of them were found once. Jointly, the top ten make up 12% of the sample.

Recombination linked TRBV5-1 to TRBJ1-2; no D segment can be confidently identified. The sequence derives from an adult woman who had mild COVID-19 (a few samples of this study predate the infection). The sample titles of this study are shuffled in the database, so cell type and time point are left out; the donor was told from shared clones. Sequencing was done on a sample of PBMCs or a T cell subset sorted from them (not recorded which). The nucleotide sequence is TGCGCCAGCAGCTTACTTTCAGTAGACTATGGCTACACCTTC. The translation is CASSLLSVDYGYTF.